These T cell receptor beta chains were read from a single sample in a study of T-cell memory formation after mild COVID-19. Using its own MiXCR run on the 5' RACE reads, TCRdb lists one record per CDR3 protein. Of 150,000 or so distinct CDR3 sequences in the sample, about 14% were seen once. The specimen was PBMCs or a T cell subset sorted from them (not recorded which). The receptors shown here come from an adult woman who had mild COVID-19 (a few samples of this study predate the infection). Cell type and time point are not known. Each CDR3 is given with its conserved first and last residue. A D gene is named only where the DNA matches it firmly. The size entry is marked missing in some rows and otherwise reads once, few, many or a size class.

cdr3_aa cdr3_nt v_call d_call j_call clone_size
CAISESTGNYNEQFF TGTGCCATCAGTGAGTCGACAGGGAACTACAATGAGCAGTTCTTC TRBV10-3 TRBD1 TRBJ2-1 few
CASSRGRAYNEQFF TGTGCCAGCTCACGCGGGAGGGCGTACAATGAGCAGTTCTTC TRBV18 TRBD2 TRBJ2-1 -
CASSLTQLRDTQYF TGTGCCAGCAGCCTGACCCAGCTCAGAGATACGCAGTATTTT TRBV3-1 - TRBJ2-3 -
CTSDSGPAHEQFF TGTACCAGCGATAGCGGACCCGCGCATGAGCAGTTCTTC TRBV7-2 - TRBJ2-1 few
CASSLSLEYEQYF TGTGCCAGCAGTTTATCGCTCGAATACGAGCAGTACTTC TRBV27 - TRBJ2-7 few
CASSSGLAGGPPKPGEQFF TGTGCCAGCAGCTCTGGACTAGCGGGAGGGCCTCCCAAGCCTGGGGAGCAGTTCTTC TRBV7-8 TRBD2 TRBJ2-1 -
CAWSGGTSPNEQFF TGTGCCTGGAGTGGGGGGACTAGCCCCAATGAGCAGTTCTTC TRBV30 TRBD2 TRBJ2-1 -
CASSFPGLASTF TGTGCCAGCAGCTTCCCTGGACTAGCTTCTACCTTC TRBV11-2 TRBD2 TRBJ2-7 -
CASSLEGGYNEQFF TGCGCCAGCAGCTTGGAGGGGGGCTACAATGAGCAGTTCTTC TRBV5-1 - TRBJ2-1 many
CASSLAAIRSTGELFF TGCGCCAGCAGCTTGGCCGCCATCAGGAGCACCGGGGAGCTGTTTTTT TRBV5-1 - TRBJ2-2 few
CASSPRVASGNTIYF TGTGCCAGCAGCCCCAGGGTCGCATCTGGAAACACCATATATTTT TRBV7-2 - TRBJ1-3 -
CASSSLPPLAGEYSEQFF TGTGCCAGCAGCTCGCTACCCCCCCTAGCGGGAGAGTATAGTGAGCAGTTCTTC TRBV7-2 TRBD2 TRBJ2-1 few
CASSFRNTGELFF TGTGCCAGCAGTTTCCGAAACACCGGGGAGCTGTTTTTT TRBV12-3/TRBV12-4 - TRBJ2-2 many
CASKYPGQGPPRGYTF TGTGCCAGCAAATACCCGGGACAGGGCCCTCCTCGGGGCTACACCTTC TRBV19 TRBD1 TRBJ1-2 few
CATSSGGAGANVLTF TGTGCCACCAGTTCAGGGGGCGCTGGGGCCAACGTCCTGACTTTC TRBV24-1 TRBD1 TRBJ2-6 few
CASSLEPLRNGVGTQYF TGCGCCAGCAGCTTGGAGCCCCTACGTAACGGGGTGGGTACGCAGTATTTT TRBV5-1 - TRBJ2-3 -
CSVVAPSSYEQYF TGCAGCGTTGTAGCACCCAGCTCCTACGAGCAGTACTTC TRBV29-1 - TRBJ2-7 -
CASRPAGRLLSPLHF TGTGCCAGTAGGCCAGCCGGCCGGTTGTTGTCACCCCTCCACTTT TRBV19 - TRBJ1-6 -
CASSIQGHTEAFF TGTGCCAGTAGTATACAGGGGCACACTGAAGCTTTCTTT TRBV19 - TRBJ1-1 -
CASTPRSAGGYEQYF TGCGCCAGCACCCCGAGAAGCGCAGGAGGCTACGAGCAGTACTTC TRBV5-1 - TRBJ2-7 few
CASSTPTGTGAYNEQFF TGTGCCAGCAGTACACCAACCGGGACAGGGGCCTACAATGAGCAGTTCTTC TRBV12-3/TRBV12-4 TRBD1 TRBJ2-1 few
CASSLGQWTDTQYF TGTGCCAGCAGCTTAGGGCAATGGACAGATACGCAGTATTTT TRBV7-6 - TRBJ2-3 once
CASSQDPGGAETQYF TGCGCCAGCAGCCAAGACCCAGGAGGGGCAGAGACCCAGTACTTC TRBV4-1 - TRBJ2-5 -
CASSRGGTGVMNEQFF TGCGCCAGCAGCCGCGGGGGGACAGGGGTAATGAATGAGCAGTTCTTC TRBV4-3 TRBD1 TRBJ2-1 few
CASSVGTILWLWLAKNIQYF TGTGCCAGCAGCGTTGGGACAATCCTTTGGCTTTGGCTAGCCAAAAACATTCAGTACTTC TRBV9 - TRBJ2-4 few